The 9 T cell receptor beta chains given below trace back to one sample, sequenced in a study of blood T cell repertoires in COVID-19. Generated by immunoSEQ multiplex PCR, the TCRdb table keeps only in-frame clones and is missing some. The sample lists approximately 21,000 clones, more than 65% occurring once. Sequenced material: peripheral blood. The receptors originated from a man of 80 years or more with acute or convalescent COVID-19.

The chain combines TRBV29-1 with TRBJ1-2; perhaps TRBD1 as D (6 bases). Germline assignment: CDR1 SQVTM and CDR2 ANQGSEA. The V gene lost 1 base and the J gene lost 7 bases, with 10 bases spanning the gap. This CDR3 region has 12 residues. The CDR3 sequence is CSVEGQGTGYTF. In DNA form, the CDR3 reads TGCAGCGTTGAAGGGCAGGGGACTGGCTACACCTTC.

The chain links TRBV19 to TRBJ2-7; D might be TRBD2 (6 bases). The CDR3 is made up of 13 amino acids. V lost 6 bases and J lost 7, with 16 bases in between. Germline CDR1 is LNHDA and CDR2 is SQIVND (reference sequence). The DNA of the CDR3 is TGTGCCAGTAGCGGGACTGGGGTCGGGGAGCAGTACTTC. Its translation is CASSGTGVGEQYF. Drawing the rest from reference TRBV19 and TRBJ2-7, the complete variable domain is DGGITQSPKYLFRKEGQNVTLSCEQNLNHDAMYWYRQDPGQGLRLIYYSQIVNDFQKGDIAEGYSVSREKKESFPLTVTSAQKNPTAFYLCASSGTGVGEQYFGPGTRLTVT.

The chain is built from TRBV5-4 and TRBJ2-3, with TRBD2 identical over 12 bases. V trimming: 4 bases; J trimming: 2 bases; junction bases outside the gene matches: 11. The CDR3 runs 18 residues. CDR1 SGHNT and CDR2 YYREEE come from the germline V gene (reference sequence). The CDR3, as DNA: TGTGCCAGCAGCCCGGCTACTAGCGGGAGGAGGGACACAGATACGCAGTATTTT. Its protein is CASSPATSGRRDTDTQYF.

V is TRBV18 and J is TRBJ2-1; 10 nucleotides agree with TRBD1. This CDR3 spans 14 amino acids. The junction had 5 bases not matched to a gene; V was cut back by 4 bases and J by 8 bases. From germline, CDR1 is KGHSH and CDR2 LQKENI. This chain's CDR3 is CASSRGQGGDEQFF. The CDR3 DNA follows: TGTGCCAGCTCACGCGGACAGGGGGGCGATGAGCAGTTCTTC.

The chain recombines TRBV6-1 with TRBJ1-1; D is uncertain. The CDR3 contains 15 residues. Trimming removed 3 bases at V and 1 base at J, with 12 bases between. Germline assignment: CDR1 MNHNS and CDR2 SASEGT. CDR3 loop: CASSDAGRGNTEAFF. CDR3 in DNA: TGTGCCAGCAGTGACGCCGGCCGAGGGAACACTGAAGCTTTCTTT.

The chain recombines TRBV19 with TRBJ2-3, with TRBD2 matching 7 bases. The CDR3 is made up of 17 amino acids. The germline V gene encodes CDR1 LNHDA and CDR2 SQIVND (reference sequence). With 4 bases clipped from V and 4 bases from J, the junction kept 14 bases outside the gene matches. The CDR3 protein is CASSTGRGAGYADTQYF. The CDR3 bases are TGTGCCAGTAGTACTGGGAGGGGAGCGGGATATGCAGATACGCAGTATTTT.

The rearrangement joins TRBV19 to TRBJ2-5; 11 nucleotides agree with TRBD2. The junction had 11 bases not matched to a gene; V was cut back by 6 bases and J by 2 bases. This CDR3 comprises 17 residues. Germline-derived CDR1 and CDR2 are LNHDA and SQIVND (reference sequence). For the CDR3, the DNA is TGTGCCAGTAGACCGAGGAGACTAGCGGGATTTCAAGAGACCCAGTACTTC. Amino acid sequence: CASRPRRLAGFQETQYF.

The chain employs TRBV5-1 and TRBJ1-1, with D tentatively TRBD1 (5 bases). Germline V gene lookup returns CDR1 SGHRS and CDR2 YFSETQ. V shed 1 base and J shed 1 base, with 11 bases lying between them. The CDR3 is 15 amino acids. The CDR3 DNA reads as TGCGCCAGCAGCTTGTATTCCAGGGCGAACACTGAAGCTTTCTTT. It yields the protein CASSLYSRANTEAFF.

This chain connects TRBV18 to TRBJ1-2; TRBD1 aligns across 10 bases. The V gene's germline CDR1 is KGHSH and CDR2 LQKENI. V gave up 4 bases and J gave up 3 bases; unmatched junction bases: 8. This CDR3 spans 16 amino acids. For the CDR3, the DNA is TGTGCCAGCTCACGACGACAGGGGGCGCGTGACTATGGCTACACCTTC. Amino acids: CASSRRQGARDYGYTF.